This is a list of T cell receptor beta chains from one sample in a study of OX40 agonist ivuxolimab in advanced cancers. Sequencing was performed with immunoSEQ multiplex PCR; in TCRdb, only in-frame clones are kept and a portion is missing. Here the sample spans over 65,000 clones, approximately 95% being singletons. Source: CD4+ or CD8+ T cells sorted from blood, taken in a trial of the OX40 agonist ivuxolimab. All receptors derive from an adult with an advanced solid tumor such as melanoma, head and neck, liver or kidney cancer. Each CDR3 is given with its conserved first and last residue. Fields, in order: V gene, D gene, CDR3 length, clone size, J gene, CDR3 DNA, CDR3 protein. A D gene is named only where the DNA matches it firmly. Some rows mark clone size as missing; the rest say once, few, many or name a class of expanded clone.

v_gene: TRBV7-2; d_gene: TRBD1; len: 16; abundance: .; j_gene: TRBJ2-7; CDR3nt: TGTGCCAGCAGCTTAGCAGGGACAGGGAACTCCTACGAGCAGTACTTC; CDR3aa: CASSLAGTGNSYEQYF
v_gene: TRBV5-7; d_gene: .; len: 13; abundance: .; j_gene: TRBJ2-7; CDR3nt: TGTGCCAGCAGCCGGCAGGTTATCTACGAGCAGTACTTC; CDR3aa: CASSRQVIYEQYF
v_gene: TRBV30; d_gene: .; len: 12; abundance: .; j_gene: TRBJ1-2; CDR3nt: TGTGCCTGGAGGACGGTGAACTATGGCTACACCTTC; CDR3aa: CAWRTVNYGYTF
v_gene: TRBV7-2; d_gene: .; len: 12; abundance: .; j_gene: TRBJ2-5; CDR3nt: TGTGCCAGCAGCGTACTCTCAGAGACCCAGTACTTC; CDR3aa: CASSVLSETQYF
v_gene: TRBV5-1; d_gene: TRBD1; len: 13; abundance: .; j_gene: TRBJ2-7; CDR3nt: TGCGCCAGCAGCACGGGACAGAGCTACGAGCAGTACTTC; CDR3aa: CASSTGQSYEQYF
v_gene: TRBV4-3; d_gene: .; len: 15; abundance: .; j_gene: TRBJ1-6; CDR3nt: TGCGCCAGCAGCCAAGCCCCGGGACAAAATTCACCCCTCCACTTT; CDR3aa: CASSQAPGQNSPLHF
v_gene: TRBV5-8; d_gene: TRBD1; len: 16; abundance: .; j_gene: TRBJ2-3; CDR3nt: TGTGCCAGCAGCAGCAAAGACAGGGTACCAACAGATACGCAGTATTTT; CDR3aa: CASSSKDRVPTDTQYF
v_gene: TRBV9; d_gene: .; len: 13; abundance: .; j_gene: TRBJ2-5; CDR3nt: TGTGCCAGCAGCCCCGGACAGCAAGAGACCCAGTACTTC; CDR3aa: CASSPGQQETQYF
v_gene: TRBV27; d_gene: .; len: 14; abundance: .; j_gene: TRBJ2-7; CDR3nt: TGTGCCAGCCGGCCCTTGGAGCGGAGCTACGAGCAGTACTTC; CDR3aa: CASRPLERSYEQYF
v_gene: TRBV19; d_gene: .; len: 12; abundance: few; j_gene: TRBJ1-2; CDR3nt: TGTGCCAGTACTTCCCTACTCTCTGGCTACACCTTC; CDR3aa: CASTSLLSGYTF
v_gene: TRBV5-1; d_gene: TRBD2; len: 17; abundance: .; j_gene: TRBJ2-3; CDR3nt: TGCGCCAGCAGCTTGGGGGCTAGCGGATCCCTGGGAGATACGCAGTATTTT; CDR3aa: CASSLGASGSLGDTQYF
v_gene: TRBV4-3; d_gene: .; len: 19; abundance: .; j_gene: TRBJ2-3; CDR3nt: TGCGCCAGCAGCCAAGAGTTAGCCGGCAGGCGGGAAAACACAGATACGCAGTATTTT; CDR3aa: CASSQELAGRRENTDTQYF
v_gene: TRBV5-5; d_gene: .; len: 12; abundance: .; j_gene: TRBJ2-2; CDR3nt: TGTGCCAGCAGCCCAGGGGTCGGGGAGCTGTTTTTT; CDR3aa: CASSPGVGELFF
v_gene: TRBV21-1; d_gene: .; len: 13; abundance: .; j_gene: TRBJ1-2; CDR3nt: TGTGCCAGCAGCAAGGGGAAGGACTATGGCTACACCTTC; CDR3aa: CASSKGKDYGYTF
v_gene: TRBV5-1; d_gene: .; len: 15; abundance: .; j_gene: TRBJ1-1; CDR3nt: TGCGCCAGCAGTCCCTTCCGGACGGTGAACACTGAAGCTTTCTTT; CDR3aa: CASSPFRTVNTEAFF
v_gene: TRBV7-2; d_gene: TRBD2; len: 15; abundance: .; j_gene: TRBJ2-3; CDR3nt: TGTGCCAGCAGCTTGAGCGGGGGAAGCACAGATACGCAGTATTTT; CDR3aa: CASSLSGGSTDTQYF
v_gene: TRBV5-1; d_gene: .; len: 14; abundance: .; j_gene: TRBJ1-5; CDR3nt: TGCGCCAGCAGCACGGGCCGCGGGGACCAGCCCCAGCATTTT; CDR3aa: CASSTGRGDQPQHF
v_gene: TRBV28; d_gene: TRBD1; len: 17; abundance: .; j_gene: TRBJ2-3; CDR3nt: TGTGCCAGCGCCGGGACAGGGGGGGTCGGTGCTACAGATACGCAGTATTTT; CDR3aa: CASAGTGGVGATDTQYF
v_gene: TRBV28; d_gene: .; len: 14; abundance: .; j_gene: TRBJ1-2; CDR3nt: TGTGCCAGCAGTTCCCCGGGGGGATACTATGGCTACACCTTC; CDR3aa: CASSSPGGYYGYTF
v_gene: TRBV7-2; d_gene: TRBD1; len: 15; abundance: .; j_gene: TRBJ2-3; CDR3nt: TGTGCCAGCAGCTGGACAGGGGCTAACACAGATACGCAGTATTTT; CDR3aa: CASSWTGANTDTQYF
v_gene: TRBV10-3; d_gene: .; len: 13; abundance: .; j_gene: TRBJ1-1; CDR3nt: TGTGCCACCCGGGACAAGATGAACACTGAAGCTTTCTTT; CDR3aa: CATRDKMNTEAFF
v_gene: TRBV7-7; d_gene: TRBD2; len: 18; abundance: .; j_gene: TRBJ2-5; CDR3nt: TGTGCCAGCAGCTTAAGGCCTAGCGGGCAATCATCGGGGGAGACCCAGTACTTC; CDR3aa: CASSLRPSGQSSGETQYF
v_gene: TRBV10-3; d_gene: TRBD1; len: 14; abundance: .; j_gene: TRBJ1-1; CDR3nt: TGTGCCATCAGCAAACAGGGGGCTAGCACTGAAGCTTTCTTT; CDR3aa: CAISKQGASTEAFF
v_gene: TRBV6-5; d_gene: .; len: 14; abundance: .; j_gene: TRBJ2-3; CDR3nt: TGTGCCAGCAAAGAGCGACACCCCACAGATACGCAGTATTTT; CDR3aa: CASKERHPTDTQYF